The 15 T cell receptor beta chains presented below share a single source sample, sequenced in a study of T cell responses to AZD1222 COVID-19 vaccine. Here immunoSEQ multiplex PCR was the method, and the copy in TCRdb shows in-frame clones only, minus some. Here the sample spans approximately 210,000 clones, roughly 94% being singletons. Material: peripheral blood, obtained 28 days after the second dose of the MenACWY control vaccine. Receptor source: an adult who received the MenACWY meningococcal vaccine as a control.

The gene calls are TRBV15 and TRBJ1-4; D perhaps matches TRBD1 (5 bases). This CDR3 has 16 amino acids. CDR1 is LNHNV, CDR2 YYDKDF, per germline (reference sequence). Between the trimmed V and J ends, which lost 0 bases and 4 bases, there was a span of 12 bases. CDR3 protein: CATSREGTAGNEKLFF. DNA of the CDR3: TGTGCCACCAGCAGAGAGGGGACCGCTGGTAATGAAAAACTGTTTTTT.

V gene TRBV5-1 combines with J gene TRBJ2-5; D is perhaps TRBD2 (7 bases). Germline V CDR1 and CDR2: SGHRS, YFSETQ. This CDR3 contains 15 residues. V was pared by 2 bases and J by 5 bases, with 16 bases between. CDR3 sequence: CASSFGGRSEETQYF. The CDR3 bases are TGCGCCAGCAGCTTCGGGGGGCGATCGGAGGAGACCCAGTACTTC.

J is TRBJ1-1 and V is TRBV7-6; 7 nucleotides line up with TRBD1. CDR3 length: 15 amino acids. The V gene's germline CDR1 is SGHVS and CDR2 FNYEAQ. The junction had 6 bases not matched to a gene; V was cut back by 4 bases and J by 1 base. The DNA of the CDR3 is TGTGCCAGCAGCTCCTTACAGGGGAAGAACACTGAAGCTTTCTTT. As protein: CASSSLQGKNTEAFF.

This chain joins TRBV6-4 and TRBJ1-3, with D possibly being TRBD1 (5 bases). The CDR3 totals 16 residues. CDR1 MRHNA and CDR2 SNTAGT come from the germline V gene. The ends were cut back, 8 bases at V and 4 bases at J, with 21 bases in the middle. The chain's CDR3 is CASFGNEQVEGNTIYF. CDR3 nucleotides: TGTGCCAGCTTTGGTAACGAACAGGTTGAAGGAAACACCATATATTTT.

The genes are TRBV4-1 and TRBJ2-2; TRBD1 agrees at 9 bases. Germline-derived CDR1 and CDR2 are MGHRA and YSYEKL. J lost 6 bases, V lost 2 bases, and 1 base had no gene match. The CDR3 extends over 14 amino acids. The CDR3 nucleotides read TGCGCCAGCAGCCAAAGACAGGGGGCCGGGGAGCTGTTTTTT. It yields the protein CASSQRQGAGELFF.

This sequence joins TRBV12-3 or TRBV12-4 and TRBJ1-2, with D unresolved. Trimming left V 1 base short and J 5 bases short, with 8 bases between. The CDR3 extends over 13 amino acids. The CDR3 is CASSLERGYGYTF. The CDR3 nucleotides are TGTGCCAGCAGTTTAGAACGGGGTTATGGCTACACCTTC.

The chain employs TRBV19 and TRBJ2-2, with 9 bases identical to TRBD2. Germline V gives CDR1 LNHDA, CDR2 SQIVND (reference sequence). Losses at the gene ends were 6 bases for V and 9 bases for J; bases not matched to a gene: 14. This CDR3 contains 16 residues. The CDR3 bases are TGTGCCAGTAGGCGCGGGGTAGCGGGAGCGGGAAGGGAGCTGTTTTTT. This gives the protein CASRRGVAGAGRELFF.

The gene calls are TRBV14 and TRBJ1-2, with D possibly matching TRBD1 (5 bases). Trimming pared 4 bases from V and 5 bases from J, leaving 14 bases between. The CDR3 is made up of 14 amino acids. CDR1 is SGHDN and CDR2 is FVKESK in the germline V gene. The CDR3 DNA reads TGTGCCAGCAGCCCTTCCGGGGCCCTATATGGCTACACCTTC. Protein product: CASSPSGALYGYTF.

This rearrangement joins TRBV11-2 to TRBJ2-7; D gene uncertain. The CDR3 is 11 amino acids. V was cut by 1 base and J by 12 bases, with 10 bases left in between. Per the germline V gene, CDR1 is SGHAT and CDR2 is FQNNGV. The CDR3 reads CASSLGGPTYF. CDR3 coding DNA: TGTGCCAGCAGCTTAGGCGGCCCTACGTACTTC.

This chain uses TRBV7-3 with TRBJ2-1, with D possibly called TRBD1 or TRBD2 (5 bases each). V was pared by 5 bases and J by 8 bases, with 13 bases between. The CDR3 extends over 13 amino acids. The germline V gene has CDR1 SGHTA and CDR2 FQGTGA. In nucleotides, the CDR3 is TGTGCCAGCAGCCACAGAGGGGTGGATGAGCAGTTCTTC. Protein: CASSHRGVDEQFF.

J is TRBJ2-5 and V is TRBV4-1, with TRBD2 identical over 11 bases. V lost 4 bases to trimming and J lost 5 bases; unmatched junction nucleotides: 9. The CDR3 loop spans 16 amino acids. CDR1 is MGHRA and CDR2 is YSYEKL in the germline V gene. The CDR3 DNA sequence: TGCGCCAGCAGCCCTCAACTAGCGGGGGCGAGGGAGACCCAGTACTTC. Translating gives CASSPQLAGARETQYF.

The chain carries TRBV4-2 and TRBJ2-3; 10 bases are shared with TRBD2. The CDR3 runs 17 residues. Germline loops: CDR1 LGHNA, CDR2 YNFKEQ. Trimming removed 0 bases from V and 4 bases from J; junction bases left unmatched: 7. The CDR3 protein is CASSQEWQLAGADTQYF. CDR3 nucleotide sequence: TGTGCCAGCAGCCAAGAATGGCAGCTAGCGGGAGCAGATACGCAGTATTTT.

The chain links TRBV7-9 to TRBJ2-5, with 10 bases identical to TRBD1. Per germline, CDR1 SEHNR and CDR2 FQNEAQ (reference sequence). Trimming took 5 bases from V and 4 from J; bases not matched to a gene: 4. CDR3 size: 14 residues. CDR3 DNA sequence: TGTGCCAGCAGCACCCGGACAGGGGGAGAGACCCAGTACTTC. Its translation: CASSTRTGGETQYF. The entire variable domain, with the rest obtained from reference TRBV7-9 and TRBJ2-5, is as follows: DTGVSQNPRHKITKRGQNVTFRCDPISEHNRLYWYRQTLGQGPEFLTYFQNEAQLEKSRLLSDRFSAERPKGSFSTLEIQRTEQGDSAMYLCASSTRTGGETQYFGPGTRLLVL.

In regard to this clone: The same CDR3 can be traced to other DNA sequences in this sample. The CDR3 sequence is CASSPGVNYGYTF. For the CDR3, the DNA is TGTGCCAGCAGCCCCGGGGTAAACTATGGCTACACCTTC. This chain uses TRBV7-9 with TRBJ1-2; D remains unclear. V was cut by 5 bases and J by 2 bases, with 9 bases left in between. The CDR3 sequence is 13 residues long. Germline assignment: CDR1 SEHNR and CDR2 FQNEAQ (reference sequence).

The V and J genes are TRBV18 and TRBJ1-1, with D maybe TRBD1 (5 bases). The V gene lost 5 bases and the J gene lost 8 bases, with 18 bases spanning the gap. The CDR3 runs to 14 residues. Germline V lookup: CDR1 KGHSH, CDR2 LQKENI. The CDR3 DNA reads TGTGCCAGCTCAGAGACAGATGCTGGAAGGGAAGCTTTCTTT. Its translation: CASSETDAGREAFF.